The 23 T cell receptor beta chains in this list originate from one sample, sequenced in a study of blood T cell repertoires in COVID-19 (dated by TCRdb to between 2020 and 2021). Library generation was performed with the immunoSEQ multiplex PCR assay. In TCRdb, the immuneACCESS table is reduced to in-frame sequences with V and J assigned. These tables do not hold every clone; where another copy was compared, an unresolved V gene accounts for under half, and the others remain unexplained. This sample has 90,000 to 120,000 clones in its table, and 88% of those were observed once. Of the sample, under 7% is held by the ten largest clones. Sequencing was carried out using peripheral blood. These receptors were collected from a woman aged 55-75 years with acute or convalescent COVID-19.

The CDR3 DNA reads as TGTGCCAGCAAGCCCCCCGGGACAGGGAATTCACCCCTCCACTTT. Translation gives CASKPPGTGNSPLHF. This rearrangement joins TRBV28 to TRBJ1-6; 9 bases agree with TRBD1. V lost 7 bases, J lost 7 bases, and 8 bases stayed unmatched. Germline CDR1 MDHEN, CDR2 SYDVKM. CDR3 length: 15 residues.

This clone was picked up one time. This chain links TRBV6-5 with TRBJ1-5; no reliable D call. Germline CDR1 reads MNHEY; CDR2 reads SVGAGI. V gave up 4 bases and J gave up 2 bases, with 15 bases separating them. The CDR3 contains 16 residues. CDR3: CASSSSLRVRNQPQHF. CDR3 sequence (DNA): TGTGCCAGCAGTTCCTCCTTGAGGGTACGCAATCAGCCCCAGCATTTT.

The table lists this clone with a count of one. The chain couples TRBV2 to TRBJ2-7; 9 positions agree with TRBD1. CDR1 SNHLY and CDR2 FYNNEI come from the germline V gene. This CDR3 region has 14 residues. J was trimmed by 0 bases and V by 6 bases; bases with no gene match: 3. The CDR3 DNA is TGTGCCAGCAGGGGACAGGGTCTCTCCTACGAGCAGTACGTC. Encoded protein: CASRGQGLSYEQYV.

The rearrangement uses TRBV28 and TRBJ1-2; D not resolved. The V end was cut by 3 bases, the J end by 5 bases, with 7 bases between. CDR1 and CDR2 from the germline V gene are MDHEN and SYDVKM. The CDR3 is made up of 12 amino acids. The CDR3 DNA is TGTGCCAGCAGTTTCGTCGGGTATGGCTACACCTTC. This translates into CASSFVGYGYTF.

This chain links TRBV5-8 with TRBJ1-6; 7 bases match TRBD1. The CDR3 extends over 15 amino acids. Germline assignment: CDR1 SGHTS and CDR2 YDEGEE. V shed 0 bases, J shed 7 bases, and the junction held 4 bases outside the gene matches. The CDR3: CASSLEGGVNSPLHF. The DNA of the CDR3 is TGTGCCAGCAGCTTGGAAGGGGGCGTAAATTCACCCCTCCACTTT.

This clone was seen a single time. This chain joins TRBV19 and TRBJ1-4; a possible D gene is TRBD1 (6 bases). V was clipped by 1 base and J by 7 bases, with 7 bases between them. Germline CDR1 LNHDA, CDR2 SQIVND (reference sequence). The CDR3 extends over 13 amino acids. CDR3 nucleotides: TGTGCCAGTAGTATAGGCAGGGGTGAAAAACTGTTTTTT. Residues: CASSIGRGEKLFF.

The chain links TRBV18 to TRBJ1-2, with 7 bases aligning to TRBD1. There are 19 residues in the CDR3. CDR1 is KGHSH and CDR2 is LQKENI in the germline V gene. V was pared by 1 base and J by 9 bases, with 23 bases of the junction left unmatched. CDR3: CASSPLSGQVIPRKGSYTF. The CDR3 DNA follows: TGTGCCAGCTCACCACTTAGTGGACAGGTCATCCCCAGGAAAGGAAGCTACACCTTC.

The CDR3 loop is CASSPEGNQPQHF. In DNA, the CDR3 is TGTGCCAGCAGTCCGGAGGGTAATCAGCCCCAGCATTTT. V and J are TRBV6-5 and TRBJ1-5; D call uncertain. Germline-derived CDR1 and CDR2 are MNHEY and SVGAGI. V lost 5 bases and J 4 bases, leaving 9 bases between the germline ends. The CDR3 totals 13 residues.

The V and J genes are TRBV19 and TRBJ2-5; D is undetermined. The germline V gene encodes CDR1 LNHDA and CDR2 SQIVND (reference sequence). Trimming cost V 6 bases and J 3 bases, with 11 bases left between them. The CDR3 contains 13 residues. The CDR3 spells CASSPPGEETQYF. For the CDR3, the DNA is TGTGCCAGTAGCCCTCCCGGAGAAGAGACCCAGTACTTC.

The V gene is TRBV28, the J gene TRBJ1-1, with a tentative D call TRBD1 (5 bases). Trimming took 8 bases from V and 4 from J, leaving 17 bases between them. The germline gives CDR1 MDHEN, CDR2 SYDVKM. This CDR3 is built from 14 residues. The CDR3 DNA reads as TGTGCCAGCGGCTTGGAGGGACCGCTCACTGAAGCTTTCTTT. This sequence encodes CASGLEGPLTEAFF.

This clone was recorded only once. The rearrangement joins TRBV10-3 to TRBJ1-1; D is ambiguous. This CDR3 contains 13 residues. Per germline, CDR1 ENHRY and CDR2 SYGVKD. V was shortened by 2 bases and J by 1 base, with 5 bases between the two germline ends. The CDR3 sequence is CAISENQNTEAFF. CDR3 nucleotide sequence: TGTGCCATCAGTGAGAATCAGAACACTGAAGCTTTCTTT.

The chain couples TRBV5-4 to TRBJ2-3; D is unresolved. CDR1 is SGHNT and CDR2 is YYREEE in the germline V gene (reference sequence). V lost 0 bases to trimming and J lost 1 base, with 12 bases between them. The CDR3 is made up of 16 amino acids. CDR3 sequence reads: CASSLGVDRGTDTQYF. The CDR3 bases are TGTGCCAGCAGCTTGGGAGTGGATCGGGGCACAGATACGCAGTATTTT.

J is TRBJ2-2 and V is TRBV11-2; 10 nucleotides line up with TRBD2. CDR3 length: 19 amino acids. V shed 1 base and J 6 bases; nucleotides not matched to a gene: 14. Germline lookup yields CDR1 SGHAT and CDR2 FQNNGV. In nucleotides, the CDR3 is TGTGCCAGCAGCTTAGGACCAGGGCTAGCGGGAGAGGGTGCCGGGGAGCTGTTTTTT. As protein: CASSLGPGLAGEGAGELFF.

The chain has TRBV4-1 and TRBJ2-4; 8 positions match TRBD2. V was pared by 1 base and J by 7 bases, with 6 bases of the junction left unmatched. Germline V CDR1 and CDR2: MGHRA, YSYEKL. This CDR3 has 15 amino acids. This CDR3 reads CASSQVSGGENIQYF. The CDR3 nucleotides read TGCGCCAGCAGCCAAGTCTCGGGGGGGGAGAACATTCAGTACTTC.

This sequence joins TRBV7-6 and TRBJ2-1; D is possibly TRBD1 (6 bases). CDR1 and CDR2 (germline): SGHVS, FNYEAQ. The CDR3 is 16 residues long. V was shortened by 1 base and J by 2 bases, with 12 bases between the two germline ends. CDR3 amino acids: CASSLEGTNTYNEQFF. CDR3 coding DNA: TGTGCCAGCAGCTTAGAGGGGACAAATACCTACAATGAGCAGTTCTTC.

The chain couples TRBV3-1 (or the pseudogene TRBV3-2) to TRBJ1-4; 7 nucleotides line up with TRBD1. CDR3 length: 15 amino acids. J gave up 3 bases and V 2 bases, and 3 bases lay outside the gene matches. Germline V gives CDR1 LGHDT, CDR2 YNNKEL (reference sequence). CDR3 DNA: TGTGCCAGCAGCCAAAGACAGGGCTCTAATGAAAAACTGTTTTTT. This translates into CASSQRQGSNEKLFF.

The chain is built from TRBV6-5 and TRBJ2-7; possibly TRBD1 for D (5 bases). The ends were cut back, 0 bases at V and 6 bases at J, with 12 bases in the middle. CDR1 MNHEY and CDR2 SVGAGI come from the germline V gene. This CDR3 is built from 14 residues. CDR3 coding DNA: TGTGCCAGCAGTTACTCTGTCCCGGACACCGAGCAGTACTTC. This sequence encodes CASSYSVPDTEQYF.

V gene TRBV7-6 combines with J gene TRBJ1-5, with a weak D call TRBD1 (6 bases). The germline V gene encodes CDR1 SGHVS and CDR2 FNYEAQ. The CDR3 sequence is 14 residues long. With 1 base removed from V and 10 bases from J, the gap between germline ends came to 14 bases. CDR3 in amino acids: CASSLGQGIGPQHF. As DNA, the CDR3 is TGTGCCAGCAGCTTAGGTCAGGGGATAGGCCCCCAGCATTTT.

The chain uses TRBV29-1 and TRBJ1-1, with D tentatively TRBD1 (5 bases). CDR1 is SQVTM and CDR2 is ANQGSEA in the germline V gene. CDR3 size: 13 residues. V gave up 3 bases and J gave up 1 base, with 9 bases separating them. This CDR3 reads CSVDWGENTEAFF. As DNA, the CDR3 is TGCAGCGTTGACTGGGGCGAGAACACTGAAGCTTTCTTT.

This chain connects TRBV18 to TRBJ2-7; 7 bases fit TRBD1. V dropped 3 bases and J dropped 3; count of bases not matched to a gene: 2. The CDR3 covers 13 residues. Germline loops: CDR1 KGHSH, CDR2 LQKENI. The chain's CDR3 is CASSPGQSYEQYF. CDR3 nucleotide sequence: TGTGCCAGCTCACCGGGACAGAGCTACGAGCAGTACTTC.

The chain recombines TRBV20-1 with TRBJ2-3, with 11 bases lining up with TRBD2. Germline CDR1 reads DFQATT; CDR2 reads SNEGSKA (reference sequence). The trim removed 3 bases at V and 6 bases at J, leaving 11 bases unmatched. This CDR3 is 16 amino acids long. CDR3 loop: CSASVPLAGGMDTQYF. CDR3 sequence (DNA): TGCAGTGCTAGTGTCCCGCTAGCGGGAGGAATGGATACGCAGTATTTT.

J is TRBJ1-2 and V is TRBV3-1 (or the pseudogene TRBV3-2), with D possibly matching TRBD1 (5 bases). The V gene lost 1 base and the J gene lost 2 bases, with 8 bases spanning the gap. There are 14 residues in the CDR3. Looked up from germline, CDR1 is LGHDT and CDR2 is YNNKEL (reference sequence). This CDR3 reads CASSQGTPNYGYTF. Written as DNA, the CDR3 is TGTGCCAGCAGCCAAGGGACACCGAACTATGGCTACACCTTC.

To note about this clone: Other DNA sequences of this sample code for an identical CDR3. The chain carries TRBV4-1 and TRBJ1-1, with a weak D call TRBD1 (5 bases). The germline V gene has CDR1 MGHRA and CDR2 YSYEKL. V was cut by 1 base and J by 2 bases, with 8 bases left in between. The CDR3 has 14 residues. The CDR3 nucleotides are TGCGCCAGCAGCCAAGGACAGCTTAACACTGAAGCTTTCTTT. Residues: CASSQGQLNTEAFF.